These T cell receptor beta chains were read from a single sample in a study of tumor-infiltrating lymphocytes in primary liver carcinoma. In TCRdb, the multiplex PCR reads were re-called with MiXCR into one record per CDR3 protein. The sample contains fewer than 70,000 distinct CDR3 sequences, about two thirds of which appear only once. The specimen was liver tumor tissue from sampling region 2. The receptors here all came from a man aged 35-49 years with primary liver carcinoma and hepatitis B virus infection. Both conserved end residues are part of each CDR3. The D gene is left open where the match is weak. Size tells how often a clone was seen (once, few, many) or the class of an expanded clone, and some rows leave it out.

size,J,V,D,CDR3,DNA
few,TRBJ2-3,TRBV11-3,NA,CASSLDLVDTQYF,TGTGCCAGCAGCTTAGATCTGGTAGATACGCAGTATTTT
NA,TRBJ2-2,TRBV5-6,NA,CAGSPGFANTGELFF,TGTGCCGGCAGTCCAGGGTTCGCGAACACCGGGGAACTGTTTTTT
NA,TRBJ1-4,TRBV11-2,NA,CASILDGFANEKPFF,TGTGCCAGCATCTTAGACGGATTCGCTAATGAAAAACCGTTTTTT
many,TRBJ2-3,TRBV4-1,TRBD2,CASSQVLLIAGALDTQYF,TGCGCCAGCAGCCAAGTGTTATTGATAGCGGGAGCCCTAGATACGCAGTATTTT
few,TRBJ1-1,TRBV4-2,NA,CASSQVYGQGFCTEAFF,TGTGCCAGCAGCCAAGTGTACGGGCAGGGTTTTTGTACTGAAGCTTTCTTT
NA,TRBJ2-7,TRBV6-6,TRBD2,CTSSYEAGGSYEQYF,TGTACCAGCAGTTACGAAGCGGGAGGTAGCTACGAGCAGTATTTC
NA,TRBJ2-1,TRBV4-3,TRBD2,CVSSPGSSGSVFF,TGCGTCAGCAGCCCAGGGTCTAGCGGGAGTGTGTTCTTC
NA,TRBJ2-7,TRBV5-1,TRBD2,CASTTTSRSSYEQYF,TGCGCTAGCACCACGACTAGCAGGAGCTCCTACGAGCAGTACTTC
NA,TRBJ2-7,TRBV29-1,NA,CSERLESGEQYF,TGCAGCGAGAGATTGGAGTCTGGGGAGCAGTACTTC
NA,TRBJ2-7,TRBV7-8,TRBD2,CARSPWISGSMSSYEQYF,TGCGCCAGAAGCCCTTGGATTAGCGGGAGTATGAGCTCCTACGAGCAGTACTTC
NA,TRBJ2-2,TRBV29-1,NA,CSAVGSNTGELFF,TGCAGCGCTGTTGGCAGTAACACCGGGGAGCTGTTTTTT
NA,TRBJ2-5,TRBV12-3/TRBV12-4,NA,CASSSNREQETRYF,TGTGCCAGCAGTTCCAACAGGGAACAAGAGACCCGGTACTTC
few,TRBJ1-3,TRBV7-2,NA,CASSVFPGGGNTIYF,TGTGCCAGCAGCGTCTTCCCGGGTGGTGGAAACACCATATATTTT
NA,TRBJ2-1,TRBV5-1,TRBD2,CASSWGGTWDEQFF,TGCGCCAGCAGCTGGGGGGGGACGTGGGATGAGCAGTTCTTC
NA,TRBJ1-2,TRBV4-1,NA,CASSQEGLLNYGYTF,TGCGCCAGTAGCCAAGAAGGCCTTCTTAACTATGGCTACACCTTC
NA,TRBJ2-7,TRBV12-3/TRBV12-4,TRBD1,CARRMGTGGSYERYF,TGTGCCAGAAGGATGGGGACAGGGGGGTCCTACGAGCGGTACTTC
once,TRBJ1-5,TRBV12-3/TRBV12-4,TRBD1,CASSEGAVQPQHF,TGTGCCAGCAGTGAGGGGGCAGTGCAACCCCAGCATTTT
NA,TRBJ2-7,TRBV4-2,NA,CASSQEVHEQYF,TGTGCCAGCAGCCAAGAGGTCCACGAGCAGTATTTC
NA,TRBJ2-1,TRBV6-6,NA,CASGHGTYILDEQFF,TGCGCCAGCGGTCATGGGACCTATATCTTAGATGAGCAGTTCTTC
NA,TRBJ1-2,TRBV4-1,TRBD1,CSSSQGDRNYSFTF,TGCTCCAGCAGCCAAGGGGACAGGAACTATAGCTTCACCTTC
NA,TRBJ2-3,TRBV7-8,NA,CASSSTRGGYSDTQYF,TGTGCCAGCAGCTCAACAAGAGGGGGATATTCGGATACGCAGTATTTT
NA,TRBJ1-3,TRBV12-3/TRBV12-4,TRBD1,CASQLGTEGTGNTIYF,TGTGCCAGCCAGCTCGGGACAGAAGGAACTGGAAACACCATATATTTT
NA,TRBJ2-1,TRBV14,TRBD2,CANNQGLARNEQFF,TGTGCCAACAACCAGGGACTAGCGCGAAATGAGCAGTTCTTC
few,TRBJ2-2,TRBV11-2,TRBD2,CASSLDPTGGLTGELFF,TGTGCCAGCAGCTTAGATCCTACGGGAGGGCTCACCGGGGAGCTGTTTTTT
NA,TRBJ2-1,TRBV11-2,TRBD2,CTSSPPGLVCIEQFF,TGTACCAGCAGTCCTCCGGGACTAGTATGTATTGAGCAGTTCTTC
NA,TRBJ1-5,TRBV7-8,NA,CASSLVDRAINQPQHF,TGTGCCAGCAGCTTAGTAGATAGAGCGATTAATCAGCCCCAGCATTTT
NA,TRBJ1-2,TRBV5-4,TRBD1,CTATPGQGNSGYTF,TGTACCGCTACGCCAGGACAGGGGAACAGCGGCTACACCTTC
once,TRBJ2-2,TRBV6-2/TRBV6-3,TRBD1,CPSRNTGANTGELFF,TGTCCCAGCAGAAATACAGGGGCGAACACCGGGGAGTTGTTTTTT
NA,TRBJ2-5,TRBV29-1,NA,CSLPVGTGGLGETQYF,TGCAGCCTGCCGGTGGGGACTGGGGGCCTAGGAGAGACCCAGTACTTC
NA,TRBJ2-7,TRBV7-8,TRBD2,CTSSPRTSGSMSSYERYF,TGTACCAGTAGCCCTCGGACTAGCGGGAGTATGAGCTCCTACGAGCGGTACTTC
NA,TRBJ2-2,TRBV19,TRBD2,CASSTSRLAGGHTGELFF,TGTGCCAGTAGTACCTCAAGACTAGCGGGAGGCCACACCGGGGAGCTGTTTTTT
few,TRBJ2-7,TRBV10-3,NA,CAISGGRDRNSGEQYF,TGTGCCATCAGTGGTGGGAGGGACAGGAACTCTGGCGAGCAGTACTTC
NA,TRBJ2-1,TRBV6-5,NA,CASCYSGTGTYNEQFF,TGCGCCAGCTGTTACTCGGGCACCGGTACCTACAATGAGCAGTTCTTC
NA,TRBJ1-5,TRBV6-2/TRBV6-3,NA,CATSFPQGRTQHF,TGTGCTACCAGTTTCCCGCAGGGGCGAACCCAACATTTT
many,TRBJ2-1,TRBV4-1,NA,CASRQQTTVHSYNEQFF,TGCGCCAGCAGACAACAAACGACAGTACACTCCTACAATGAGCAGTTCTTC
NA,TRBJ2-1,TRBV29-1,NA,CSVLTETSYNEQFF,TGCAGCGTTTTGACTGAGACTAGTTACAATGAGCAGTTCTTC
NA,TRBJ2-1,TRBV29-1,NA,CSGDKSSSYNEQFF,TGCAGCGGGGACAAGTCGAGCTCCTACAACGAGCAGTTCTTC
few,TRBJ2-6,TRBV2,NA,CASSEGSTGANVLTF,TGTGCCAGCAGTGAAGGGTCGACCGGGGCCAACGTCCTGACTTTC
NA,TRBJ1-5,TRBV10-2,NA,CASRAEFNPPQHF,TGCGCTAGCAGAGCAGAATTCAATCCGCCCCAGCATTTT
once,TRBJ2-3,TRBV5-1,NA,CASRGVVTDTRYF,TGCGCCAGCAGGGGAGTGGTCACAGATACGCGGTATTTT
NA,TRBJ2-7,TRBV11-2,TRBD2,CPSSLREGRTSGLSSYERYF,TGTCCCAGCAGCTTAAGGGAGGGGAGGACTAGCGGGCTCAGCTCCTACGAGCGGTACTTC
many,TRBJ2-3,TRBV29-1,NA,CSVDARGRTDTQYF,TGCAGCGTTGATGCCCGAGGTCGCACAGATACGCAGTATTTT
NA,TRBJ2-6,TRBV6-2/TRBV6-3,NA,CASSPTGSSSSGANDLTF,TGTGCCAGCAGTCCTACGGGGTCTTCCTCCTCTGGTGCTAACGACCTGACTTTC
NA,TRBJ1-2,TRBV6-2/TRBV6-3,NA,CASSYGARLTAPYGYTF,TGTGCCAGCAGTTACGGAGCGAGACTGACAGCTCCCTATGGTTACACCTTC
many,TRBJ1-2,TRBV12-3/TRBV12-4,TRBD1,CASSLGPQGIGGYTF,TGTGCCAGCAGTTTAGGACCACAGGGGATCGGGGGCTACACCTTC
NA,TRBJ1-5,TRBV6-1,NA,CASIVIERGYQPQHF,TGTGCCAGCATAGTAATCGAGAGGGGCTATCAGCCCCAGCATTTT
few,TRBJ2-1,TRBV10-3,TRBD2,CAVTPWASGSYNEQFF,TGTGCCGTCACCCCGTGGGCTAGCGGGTCCTACAATGAGCAGTTCTTC
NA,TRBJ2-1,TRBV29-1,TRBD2,CSVALISGREFF,TGCAGCGTCGCTCTTATTAGCGGGAGAGAGTTCTTC
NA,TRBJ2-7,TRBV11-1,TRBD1,CVSRDRAYEQYF,TGTGTCAGTAGGGACAGGGCCTACGAGCAGTACTTC
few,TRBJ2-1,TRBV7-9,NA,CASSSAYSYNEQFF,TGTGCCAGCAGCTCCGCTTACTCCTACAATGAGCAGTTCTTC
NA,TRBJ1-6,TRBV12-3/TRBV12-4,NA,CSSSSTVGNSPLHF,TGTAGCAGCAGTTCTACAGTGGGAAATTCACCCCTCCACTTT
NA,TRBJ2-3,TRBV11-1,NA,CASSEGGDLIDTQYF,TGTGCCAGTAGCGAAGGCGGGGATTTGATAGATACGCAGTATTTT
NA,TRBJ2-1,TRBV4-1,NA,CASSPRGNNNNEQFF,TGCGCCAGCAGCCCCCGCGGTAACAACAACAATGAGCAATTCTTC
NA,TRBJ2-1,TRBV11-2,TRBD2,CASSPQREGFGDQFF,TGTGCTAGCAGCCCCCAGCGGGAGGGATTCGGTGATCAGTTCTTC
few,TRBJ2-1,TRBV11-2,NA,CASSFKWSYNERFF,TGTGCCAGCAGCTTTAAGTGGAGCTACAATGAGCGGTTCTTC
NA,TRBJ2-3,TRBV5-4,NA,CASNLDSFDTQYF,TGTGCCAGCAACTTGGATAGTTTCGATACGCAGTATTTT
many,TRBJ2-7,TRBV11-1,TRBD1,CASSSLPGGAYEQYF,TGTGCCAGCAGCTCGCTTCCAGGGGGCGCCTACGAGCAGTACTTC
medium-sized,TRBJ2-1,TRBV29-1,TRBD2,CSVSMTSGRSNEQFF,TGCAGCGTTTCTATGACTAGCGGGAGATCGAATGAGCAGTTCTTC